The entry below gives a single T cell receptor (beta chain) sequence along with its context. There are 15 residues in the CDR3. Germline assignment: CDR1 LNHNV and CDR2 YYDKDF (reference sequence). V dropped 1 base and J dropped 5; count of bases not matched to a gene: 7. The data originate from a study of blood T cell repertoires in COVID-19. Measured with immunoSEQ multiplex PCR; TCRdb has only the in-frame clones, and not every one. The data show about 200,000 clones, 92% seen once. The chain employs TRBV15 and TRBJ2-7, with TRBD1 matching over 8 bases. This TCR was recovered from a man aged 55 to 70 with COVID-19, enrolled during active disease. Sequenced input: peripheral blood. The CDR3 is CATSRARQGTHEQYF. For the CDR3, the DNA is TGTGCCACCAGCAGAGCCAGACAGGGGACCCACGAGCAGTACTTC.